This TCR beta chain was sequenced in a study of cytomegalovirus exposure and HLA in healthy donors. Across the study: The roughly 130 validation repertoires used the same platform as the 666 first-cohort repertoires, a later analysis reported.

This CDR3 spans 15 amino acids. CDR1 and CDR2 from the germline V gene are SEHNR and FQNEAQ (reference sequence). V was trimmed by 3 bases and J by 8 bases, leaving 19 bases between them. Method: immunoSEQ multiplex PCR; TCRdb's copy keeps in-frame clones and lacks some. Of about 110,000 clones in the sample, 88% are singletons; the top ten hold around 1.7%. Among the 90 to 150 subjects of the validation cohort, separate from the roughly 700-subject first cohort, were the donors. Study results and limitations: It was confirmed in vitro that a few of the CMV-associated chains were specific for CMV antigens.

With respect to this clone: Its antigen is still unknown.

This TCR was recovered from a woman younger than 30 in good health and CMV-seropositive. Sequenced input: PBMCs. The rearrangement uses TRBV7-9 and TRBJ1-2; D is undetermined. The CDR3 sequence: CASSLGANSVEGYTF. The CDR3 DNA reads as TGTGCCAGCAGCTTGGGTGCGAACAGTGTTGAAGGCTACACCTTC.